The rows below give T cell receptor beta chains drawn from one sample of a study of blood T cell repertoires in COVID-19. Some clones are missing from TCRdb's copy, which holds only in-frame ones; the method was immunoSEQ multiplex PCR. The table lists hundreds of thousands of clones, more than 85% of them singletons. Material: peripheral blood. The receptors stem from a woman between 25 and 40 years old with acute or convalescent COVID-19. The CDR3 runs from the conserved cysteine through the conserved F or W. The order of the fields is clone size, J gene, D gene, V gene, CDR3 protein, CDR3 DNA. A D gene is named only where the DNA matches it firmly. Where a row states a size, it is once, few, many or the class of an expanded clone; other rows omit it.

size: .
J: TRBJ2-7
D: TRBD1
V: TRBV11-2
CDR3: CASSPGGQGRIYEQYF
DNA: TGTGCCAGCAGCCCCGGGGGACAGGGTCGAATCTACGAGCAGTACTTC

size: .
J: TRBJ2-3
D: .
V: TRBV9
CDR3: CASSSDFLARFTDTQYF
DNA: TGTGCCAGCAGCTCCGATTTTCTAGCGCGATTCACAGATACGCAGTATTTT

size: .
J: TRBJ1-1
D: .
V: TRBV29-1
CDR3: CSVDLTEAFF
DNA: TGCAGCGTTGACCTCACTGAAGCTTTCTTT

size: once
J: TRBJ2-5
D: .
V: TRBV5-6
CDR3: CASSHTPDSQETQYF
DNA: TGTGCCAGCAGCCACACCCCTGACAGCCAAGAGACCCAGTACTTC

size: .
J: TRBJ1-1
D: .
V: TRBV4-1
CDR3: CASSRFPGDTEAFF
DNA: TGCGCCAGCAGCCGATTTCCGGGGGACACTGAAGCTTTCTTT

size: .
J: TRBJ2-7
D: .
V: TRBV28
CDR3: CASSGREDEQYF
DNA: TGTGCCAGCAGTGGCAGGGAGGACGAGCAGTACTTC

size: .
J: TRBJ2-3
D: TRBD1
V: TRBV28
CDR3: CASRRDSRTDTQYF
DNA: TGTGCCAGCAGGAGGGACAGCCGCACAGATACGCAGTATTTT

size: many
J: TRBJ2-5
D: .
V: TRBV7-3
CDR3: CASSVGGAETQYF
DNA: TGTGCCAGCAGTGTCGGGGGAGCGGAGACCCAGTACTTC

size: .
J: TRBJ2-1
D: TRBD2
V: TRBV5-1
CDR3: CASSLTQTSGENEQFF
DNA: TGCGCCAGCAGCTTGACCCAGACTAGCGGGGAGAATGAGCAGTTCTTC

size: once
J: TRBJ2-7
D: .
V: TRBV5-8
CDR3: CASSLYGLPYEQYF
DNA: TGTGCCAGCAGCTTGTATGGACTCCCCTACGAGCAGTACTTC

size: .
J: TRBJ2-2
D: .
V: TRBV6-4
CDR3: CASSGGVDTGELFF
DNA: TGTGCCAGCAGTGGGGGAGTTGACACCGGGGAGCTGTTTTTT

size: .
J: TRBJ2-3
D: .
V: TRBV20-1
CDR3: CSASGTQEYF
DNA: TGCAGTGCCTCCGGGACTCAGGAGTATTTT

size: .
J: TRBJ1-2
D: .
V: TRBV7-3
CDR3: CASSSGVGFGYTF
DNA: TGTGCCAGCAGCTCGGGAGTCGGGTTTGGCTACACCTTC

size: .
J: TRBJ2-1
D: TRBD2
V: TRBV7-2
CDR3: CASSLEGLAGPTRGNEQFF
DNA: TGTGCCAGCAGCTTAGAGGGACTAGCGGGGCCAACCCGTGGGAATGAGCAGTTCTTC